What follows are 4 T cell receptor beta chains derived from one specimen sequenced in a study of blood T cell repertoires in COVID-19. The assay was immunoSEQ multiplex PCR, and TCRdb's table has in-frame clones only and misses some. The sample holds 120,000 to 150,000 clones, about four fifths seen once. Sequencing was performed on peripheral blood. The receptors originated from a human donor with acute or convalescent COVID-19. The donor label of this sample is uncertain.

V gene TRBV12-3 or TRBV12-4 combines with J gene TRBJ1-2; D remains ambiguous. The CDR3 loop spans 13 amino acids. The V end lost 5 bases, the J end lost 4 bases, and 11 bases lay between the germline ends. The CDR3 sequence is CASSASTGYGYTF. CDR3 coding DNA: TGTGCCAGCAGTGCATCGACGGGCTATGGCTACACCTTC.

The J gene is TRBJ2-5, the V gene TRBV27, with 9 bases aligning to TRBD2. V gave up 6 bases and J gave up 1 base; unmatched junction bases: 9. The CDR3 is made up of 16 amino acids. Germline CDR1 MNHEY, CDR2 SMNVEV (reference sequence). CDR3 sequence: CASRPNLAGLQETQYF. CDR3 sequence (DNA): TGTGCCAGCAGGCCGAATCTAGCGGGGCTCCAAGAGACCCAGTACTTC.

V usage is TRBV5-4 and J usage is TRBJ1-2, with TRBD1 matching 7 bases. CDR1 SGHNT and CDR2 YYREEE come from the germline V gene (reference sequence). The CDR3 spans 13 residues. Trimming removed 4 bases from V and 8 bases from J; junction bases left unmatched: 8. CDR3 nucleotides: TGTGCCAGCAGCCCACCGACAGGGCCCGGCTACACCTTC. Protein sequence: CASSPPTGPGYTF.

The J gene is TRBJ1-6, the V gene TRBV19, with 11 bases that match TRBD1. V shed 3 bases and J 9 bases; nucleotides not matched to a gene: 1. The germline gives CDR1 LNHDA, CDR2 SQIVND (reference sequence). The CDR3 loop spans 14 amino acids. The CDR3 DNA is TGTGCCAGTAGTATCGGGACAGGGGGTTCACCCCTCCACTTT. Its translation is CASSIGTGGSPLHF.